This T cell receptor (beta chain) appears in the sequencing data of a study of T-cell memory formation after mild COVID-19. Whole-study context: Largely donor-specific TCR clusters were found.

TCRdb reprocessed the 5' RACE reads with MiXCR, giving one entry per CDR3 protein. Among 150,000 to 200,000 distinct CDR3 sequences, about 21% were seen once, and the ten largest hold 20% to 25%. Findings and limits, study-wide: Contracting clones localized mainly to CM and EM when CD4+ and mainly to EMRA when CD8+. Second-wave clones reaching peak frequency on day 37 lacked confirmed SARS-CoV-2 specificity.

CDR3 size: 14 residues. CDR1 SGHAT and CDR2 FQNNGV come from the germline V gene. The junction had 4 bases not matched to a gene; V was cut back by 0 bases and J by 6 bases. This clonotype was seen ten or more times. What it binds is not known. The sample taken for sequencing was PBMCs or a T cell subset sorted from them (not recorded which). V and J are TRBV11-2 and TRBJ1-2; 7 bases map to TRBD1. The TCR was taken from an adult woman who had mild COVID-19 (a few samples of this study predate the infection). Cell type and time point are not known. CDR3 coding DNA: TGTGCCAGCAGCTTAGAGACAGGGCTCGATGGCTACACCTTC. It codes for CASSLETGLDGYTF.